This T cell receptor (beta chain) appears in the sequencing data of a study of CD4 T cells in relation to SARS-CoV-2 and coronaviruses. About the study: No peptide or an HIV-1 Nef peptide pool served as negative control.

The method was immunoSEQ multiplex PCR; TCRdb's version includes in-frame clones alone and lacks a portion of them. Altogether some 21,000 clones are present, just under 75% being singletons, with the ten largest covering 20% to 25%. CDR1 is LNHDA and CDR2 is SQIVND in the germline V gene (reference sequence). The CDR3 covers 15 residues. The V and J ends lost 5 bases and 6 bases respectively, with 19 bases between them. Before the COVID-19 pandemic, during about 2011-2019, CD4+ T cells were taken from unexposed donors. Isolation of CD4+ T cells took place after 10 days in culture. In regard to this clone: Its antigen is not known.

This receptor was obtained from a human donor in good health. The rearrangement joins TRBV19 to TRBJ1-1, with TRBD1 as a possible D gene (5 bases). Sequenced sample: CD4+ T cells from PBMCs, cultured in vitro. The CDR3 spells CASSFQLGQGAEAFF. DNA for the CDR3: TGTGCCAGTAGTTTTCAACTGGGCCAGGGCGCTGAAGCTTTCTTT.